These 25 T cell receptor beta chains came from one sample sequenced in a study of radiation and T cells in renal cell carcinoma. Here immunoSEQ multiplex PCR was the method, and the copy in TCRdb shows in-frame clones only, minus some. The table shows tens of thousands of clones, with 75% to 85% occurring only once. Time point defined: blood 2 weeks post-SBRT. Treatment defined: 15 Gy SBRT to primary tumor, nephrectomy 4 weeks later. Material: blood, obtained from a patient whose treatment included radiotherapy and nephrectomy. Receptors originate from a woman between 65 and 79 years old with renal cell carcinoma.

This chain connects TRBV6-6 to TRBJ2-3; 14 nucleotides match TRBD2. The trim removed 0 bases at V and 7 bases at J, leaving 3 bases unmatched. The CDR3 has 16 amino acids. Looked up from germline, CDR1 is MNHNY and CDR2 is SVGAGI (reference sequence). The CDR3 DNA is TGTGCCAGCAGTTACTCGACTAGCGGGGGGGCTAATACGCAGTATTTT. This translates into CASSYSTSGGANTQYF.

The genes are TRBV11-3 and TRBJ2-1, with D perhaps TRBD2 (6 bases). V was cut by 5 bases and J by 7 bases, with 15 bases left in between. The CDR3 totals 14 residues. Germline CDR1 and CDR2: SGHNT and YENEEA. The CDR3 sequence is CASSRRAGGNEQFF. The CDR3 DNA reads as TGTGCCAGCAGCCGCCGGGCCGGAGGGAATGAGCAGTTCTTC.

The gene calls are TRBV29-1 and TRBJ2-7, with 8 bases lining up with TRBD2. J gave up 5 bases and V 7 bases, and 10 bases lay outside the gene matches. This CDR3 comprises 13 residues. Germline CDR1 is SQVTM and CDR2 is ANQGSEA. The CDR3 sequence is CSGSWGLEDEQYF. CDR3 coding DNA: TGCAGCGGATCTTGGGGACTAGAAGACGAGCAGTACTTC.

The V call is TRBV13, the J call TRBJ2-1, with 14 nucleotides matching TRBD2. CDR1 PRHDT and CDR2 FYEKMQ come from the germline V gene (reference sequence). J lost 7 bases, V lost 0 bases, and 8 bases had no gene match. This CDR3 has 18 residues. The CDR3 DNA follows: TGTGCCAGCAGCTTAGGCCTGACTAGCGGGAGGGTCTCTAATGAGCAGTTCTTC. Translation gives CASSLGLTSGRVSNEQFF.

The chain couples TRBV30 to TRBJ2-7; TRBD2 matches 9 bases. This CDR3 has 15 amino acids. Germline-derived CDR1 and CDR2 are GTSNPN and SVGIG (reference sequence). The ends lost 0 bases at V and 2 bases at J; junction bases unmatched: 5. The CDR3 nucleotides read TGTGCCTGGAGTGTACCGGCTAGCGGGACCTACGAGCAGTACTTC. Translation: CAWSVPASGTYEQYF.

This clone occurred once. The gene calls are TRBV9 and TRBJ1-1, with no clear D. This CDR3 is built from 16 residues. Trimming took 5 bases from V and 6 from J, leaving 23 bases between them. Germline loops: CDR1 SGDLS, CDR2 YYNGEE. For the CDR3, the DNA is TGTGCCAGCAGTGGAGGGTACAGTCGAGGCAACCCTGAAGCTTTCTTT. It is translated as CASSGGYSRGNPEAFF.

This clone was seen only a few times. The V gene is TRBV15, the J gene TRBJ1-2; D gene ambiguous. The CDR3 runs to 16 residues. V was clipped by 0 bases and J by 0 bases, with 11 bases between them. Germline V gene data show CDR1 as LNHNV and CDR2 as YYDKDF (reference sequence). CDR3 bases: TGTGCCACCAGCAGAGATCCTCGCCGTTCTAACTATGGCTACACCTTC. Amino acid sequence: CATSRDPRRSNYGYTF.

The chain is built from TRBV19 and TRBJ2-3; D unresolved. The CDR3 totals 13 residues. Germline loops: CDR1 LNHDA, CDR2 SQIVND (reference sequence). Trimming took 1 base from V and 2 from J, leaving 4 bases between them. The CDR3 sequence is CASSIANTDTQYF. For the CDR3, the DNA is TGTGCCAGTAGTATAGCAAACACAGATACGCAGTATTTT.

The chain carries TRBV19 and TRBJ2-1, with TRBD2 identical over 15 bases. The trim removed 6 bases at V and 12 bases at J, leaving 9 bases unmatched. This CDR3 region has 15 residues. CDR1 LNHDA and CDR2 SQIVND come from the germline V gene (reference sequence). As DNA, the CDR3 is TGTGCCAGTAGCTTGGGACTAGCGGGAGGTTTGGGGCAGTTCTTC. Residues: CASSLGLAGGLGQFF.

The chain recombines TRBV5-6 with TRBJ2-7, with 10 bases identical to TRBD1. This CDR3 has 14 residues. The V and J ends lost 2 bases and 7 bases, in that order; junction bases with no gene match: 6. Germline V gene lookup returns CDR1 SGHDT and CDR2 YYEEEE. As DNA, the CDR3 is TGTGCCAGCAGCTTAAGACAGGGGGCAGGAGAGCAGTACTTC. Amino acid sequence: CASSLRQGAGEQYF.

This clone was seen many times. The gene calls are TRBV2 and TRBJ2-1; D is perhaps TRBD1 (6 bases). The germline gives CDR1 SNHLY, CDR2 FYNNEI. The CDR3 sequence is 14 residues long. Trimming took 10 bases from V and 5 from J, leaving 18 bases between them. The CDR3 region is CATKNRAQHNEQFF. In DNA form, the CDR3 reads TGTGCCACCAAAAACAGGGCGCAACACAATGAGCAGTTCTTC.

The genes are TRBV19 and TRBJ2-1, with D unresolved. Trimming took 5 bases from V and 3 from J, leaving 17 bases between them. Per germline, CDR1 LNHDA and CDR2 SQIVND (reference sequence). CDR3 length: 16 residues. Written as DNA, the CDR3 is TGTGCCAGTAGTTTATATGGGCAGAACTACTACAATGAGCAGTTCTTC. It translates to CASSLYGQNYYNEQFF.

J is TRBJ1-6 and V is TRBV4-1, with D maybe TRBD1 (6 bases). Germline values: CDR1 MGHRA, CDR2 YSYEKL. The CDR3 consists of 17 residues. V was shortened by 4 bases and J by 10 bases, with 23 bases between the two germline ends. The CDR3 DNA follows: TGCGCCAGCAGCCTTTCTTGGGGACAAAGGGTTCAGTCACCCCTCCACTTT. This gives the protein CASSLSWGQRVQSPLHF.

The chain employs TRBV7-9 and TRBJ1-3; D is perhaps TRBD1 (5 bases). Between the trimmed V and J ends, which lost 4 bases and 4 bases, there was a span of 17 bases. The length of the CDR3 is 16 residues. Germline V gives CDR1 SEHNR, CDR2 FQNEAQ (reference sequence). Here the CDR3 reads CASSSLGTQFGNTIYF. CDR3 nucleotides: TGTGCCAGCAGCTCGTTGGGGACGCAGTTCGGAAACACCATATATTTT. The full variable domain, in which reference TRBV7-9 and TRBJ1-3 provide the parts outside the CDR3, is DTGVSQNPRHKITKRGQNVTFRCDPISEHNRLYWYRQTLGQGPEFLTYFQNEAQLEKSRLLSDRFSAERPKGSFSTLEIQRTEQGDSAMYLCASSSLGTQFGNTIYFGEGSWLTVV.

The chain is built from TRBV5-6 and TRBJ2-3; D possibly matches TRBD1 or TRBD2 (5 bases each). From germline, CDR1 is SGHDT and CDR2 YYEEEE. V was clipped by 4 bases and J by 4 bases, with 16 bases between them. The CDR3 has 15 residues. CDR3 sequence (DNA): TGTGCCAGCAGCCCGGGACCCAACCCGCCAGATACGCAGTATTTT. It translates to CASSPGPNPPDTQYF.

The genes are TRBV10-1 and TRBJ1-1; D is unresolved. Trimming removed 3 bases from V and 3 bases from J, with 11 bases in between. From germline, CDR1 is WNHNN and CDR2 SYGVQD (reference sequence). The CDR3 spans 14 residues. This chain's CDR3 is CASSESKEDTEAFF. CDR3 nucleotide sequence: TGCGCCAGCAGTGAATCGAAGGAGGACACTGAAGCTTTCTTT.

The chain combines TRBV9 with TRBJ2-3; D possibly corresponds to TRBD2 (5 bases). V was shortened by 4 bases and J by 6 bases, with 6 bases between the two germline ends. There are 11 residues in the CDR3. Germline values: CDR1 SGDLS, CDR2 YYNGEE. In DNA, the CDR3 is TGTGCCAGCAGCCGAGGGGATACGCAGTATTTT. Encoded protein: CASSRGDTQYF. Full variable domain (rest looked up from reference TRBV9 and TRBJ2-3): DSGVTQTPKHLITATGQRVTLRCSPRSGDLSVYWYQQSLDQGLQFLIQYYNGEERAKGNILERFSAQQFPDLHSELNLSSLELGDSALYFCASSRGDTQYFGPGTRLTVL.

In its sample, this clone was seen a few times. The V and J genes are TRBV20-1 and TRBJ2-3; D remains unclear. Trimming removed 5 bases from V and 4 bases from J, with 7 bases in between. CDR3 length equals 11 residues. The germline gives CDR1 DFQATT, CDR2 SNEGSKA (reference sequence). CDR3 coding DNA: TGCAGTGCTCCACTGCCAGATACGCAGTATTTT. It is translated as CSAPLPDTQYF.

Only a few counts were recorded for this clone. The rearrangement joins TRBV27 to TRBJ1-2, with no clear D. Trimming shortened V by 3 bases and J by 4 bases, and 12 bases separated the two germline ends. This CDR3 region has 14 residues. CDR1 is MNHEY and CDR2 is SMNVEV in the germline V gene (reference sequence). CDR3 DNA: TGTGCCAGCAGTTTGGCCCGTGGGAGCTATGGCTACACCTTC. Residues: CASSLARGSYGYTF.

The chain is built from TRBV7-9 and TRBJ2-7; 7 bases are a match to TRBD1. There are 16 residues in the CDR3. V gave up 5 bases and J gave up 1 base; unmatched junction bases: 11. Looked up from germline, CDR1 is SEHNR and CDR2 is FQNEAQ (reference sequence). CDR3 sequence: CASSPGQREISYEQYF. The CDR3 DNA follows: TGTGCCAGCAGCCCGGGACAGAGAGAGATTTCCTACGAGCAGTACTTC.

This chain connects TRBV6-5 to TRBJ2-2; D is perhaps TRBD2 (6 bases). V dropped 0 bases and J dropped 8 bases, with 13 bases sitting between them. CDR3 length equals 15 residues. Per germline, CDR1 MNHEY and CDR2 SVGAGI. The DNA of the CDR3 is TGTGCCAGCAGTTACTCGGGCCCGGGGGTGGGGGAGCTGTTTTTT. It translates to CASSYSGPGVGELFF.

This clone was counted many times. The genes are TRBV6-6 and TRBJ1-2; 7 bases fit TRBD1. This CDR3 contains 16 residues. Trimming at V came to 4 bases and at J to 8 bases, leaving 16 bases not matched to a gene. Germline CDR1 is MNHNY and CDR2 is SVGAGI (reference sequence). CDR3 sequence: CASSFPPGTAVEGYTF. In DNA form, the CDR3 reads TGTGCCAGCAGTTTTCCTCCCGGGACAGCCGTGGAAGGCTACACCTTC.

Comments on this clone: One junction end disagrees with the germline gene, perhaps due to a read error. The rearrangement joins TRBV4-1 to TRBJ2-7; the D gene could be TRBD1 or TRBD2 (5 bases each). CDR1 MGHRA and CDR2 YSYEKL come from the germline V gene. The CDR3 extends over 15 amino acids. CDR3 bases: TGCGCCAGCAGACAAGGCATTTGGGGGTCCTACGAGCAGTACTTC. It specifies CASRQGIWGSYEQYF.

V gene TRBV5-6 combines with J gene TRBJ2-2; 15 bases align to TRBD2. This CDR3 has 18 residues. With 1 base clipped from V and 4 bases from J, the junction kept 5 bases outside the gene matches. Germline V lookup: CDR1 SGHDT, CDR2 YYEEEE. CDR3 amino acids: CASSLTGLAGGITGELFF. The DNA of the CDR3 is TGTGCCAGCAGCTTGACAGGACTAGCGGGAGGGATCACCGGGGAGCTGTTTTTT. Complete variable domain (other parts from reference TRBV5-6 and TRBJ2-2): DAGVTQSPTHLIKTRGQQVTLRCSPKSGHDTVSWYQQALGQGPQFIFQYYEEEERQRGNFPDRFSGHQFPNYSSELNVNALLLGDSALYLCASSLTGLAGGITGELFFGEGSRLTVL.

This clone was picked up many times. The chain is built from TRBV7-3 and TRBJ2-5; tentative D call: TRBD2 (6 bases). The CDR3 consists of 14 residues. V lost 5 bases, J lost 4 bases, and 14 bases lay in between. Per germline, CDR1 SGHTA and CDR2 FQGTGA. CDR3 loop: CASSPRGGTETQYF. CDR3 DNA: TGTGCCAGCAGCCCCCGTGGAGGGACAGAGACCCAGTACTTC.